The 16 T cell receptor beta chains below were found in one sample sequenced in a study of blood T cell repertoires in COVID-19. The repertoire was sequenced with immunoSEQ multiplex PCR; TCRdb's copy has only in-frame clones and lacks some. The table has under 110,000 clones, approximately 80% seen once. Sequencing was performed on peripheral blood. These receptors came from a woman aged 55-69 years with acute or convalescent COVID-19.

The CDR3 DNA follows: TGTGCCAGCAGTCTAGCAGCCATAGGGGAGCTGTTTTTT. This sequence encodes CASSLAAIGELFF. V and J are TRBV2 and TRBJ2-2; D is possibly TRBD2 (5 bases). This CDR3 is 13 amino acids long. V was clipped by 5 bases and J by 8 bases, with 12 bases between them. Germline lookup yields CDR1 SNHLY and CDR2 FYNNEI. Full variable domain (missing parts from reference TRBV2 and TRBJ2-2): EPEVTQTPSHQVTQMGQEVILRCVPISNHLYFYWYRQILGQKVEFLVSFYNNEISEKSEIFDDQFSVERPDGSNFTLKIRSTKLEDSAMYFCASSLAAIGELFFGEGSRLTVL.

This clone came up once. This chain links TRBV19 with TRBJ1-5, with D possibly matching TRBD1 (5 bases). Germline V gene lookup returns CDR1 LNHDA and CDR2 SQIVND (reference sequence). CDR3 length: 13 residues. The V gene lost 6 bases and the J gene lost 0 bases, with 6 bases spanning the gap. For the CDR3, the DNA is TGTGCCAGTAGGGACATTAGCAATCAGCCCCAGCATTTT. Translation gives CASRDISNQPQHF. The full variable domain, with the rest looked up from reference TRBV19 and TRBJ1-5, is DGGITQSPKYLFRKEGQNVTLSCEQNLNHDAMYWYRQDPGQGLRLIYYSQIVNDFQKGDIAEGYSVSREKKESFPLTVTSAQKNPTAFYLCASRDISNQPQHFGDGTRLSIL.

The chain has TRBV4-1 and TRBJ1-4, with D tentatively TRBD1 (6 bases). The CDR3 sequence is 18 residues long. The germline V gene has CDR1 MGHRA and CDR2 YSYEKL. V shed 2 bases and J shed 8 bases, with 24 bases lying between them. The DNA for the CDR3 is TGCGCCAGCAGCCAACCACACCCCAGGGGTAGCGCGGAGGAAAAACTGTTTTTT. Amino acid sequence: CASSQPHPRGSAEEKLFF.

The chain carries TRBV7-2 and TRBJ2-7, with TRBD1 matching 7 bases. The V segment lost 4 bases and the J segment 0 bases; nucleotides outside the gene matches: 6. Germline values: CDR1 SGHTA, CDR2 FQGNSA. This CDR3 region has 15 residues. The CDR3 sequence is CASSSSGTASYEQYF. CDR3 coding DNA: TGTGCCAGCAGCTCCTCCGGGACAGCCTCCTACGAGCAGTACTTC.

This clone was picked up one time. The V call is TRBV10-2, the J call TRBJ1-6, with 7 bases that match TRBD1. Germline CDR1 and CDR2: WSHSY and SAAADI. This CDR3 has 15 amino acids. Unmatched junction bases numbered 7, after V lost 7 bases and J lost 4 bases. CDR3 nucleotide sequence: TGCGCCAGCACCTTGGACAGGAAATATAATTCACCCCTCCACTTT. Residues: CASTLDRKYNSPLHF.

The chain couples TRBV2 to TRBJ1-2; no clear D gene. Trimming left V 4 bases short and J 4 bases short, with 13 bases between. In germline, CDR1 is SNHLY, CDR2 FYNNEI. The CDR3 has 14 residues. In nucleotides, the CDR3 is TGTGCCAGCAGTGTGGTCGCAGGATCCTATGGCTACACCTTC. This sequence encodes CASSVVAGSYGYTF. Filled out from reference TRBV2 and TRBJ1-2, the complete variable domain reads EPEVTQTPSHQVTQMGQEVILRCVPISNHLYFYWYRQILGQKVEFLVSFYNNEISEKSEIFDDQFSVERPDGSNFTLKIRSTKLEDSAMYFCASSVVAGSYGYTFGSGTRLTVV.

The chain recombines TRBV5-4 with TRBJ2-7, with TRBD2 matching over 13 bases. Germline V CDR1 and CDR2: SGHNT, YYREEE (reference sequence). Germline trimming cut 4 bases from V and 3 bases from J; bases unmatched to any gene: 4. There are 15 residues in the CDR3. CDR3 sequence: CASSTGLAGNYEQYF. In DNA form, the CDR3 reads TGTGCCAGCAGCACGGGACTAGCGGGGAACTACGAGCAGTACTTC.

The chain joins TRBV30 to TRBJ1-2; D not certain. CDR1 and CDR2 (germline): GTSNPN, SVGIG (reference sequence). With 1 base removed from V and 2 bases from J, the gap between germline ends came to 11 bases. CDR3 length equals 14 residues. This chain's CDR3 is CAWSELEENYGYTF. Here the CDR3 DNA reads TGTGCCTGGAGTGAACTTGAGGAGAACTATGGCTACACCTTC.

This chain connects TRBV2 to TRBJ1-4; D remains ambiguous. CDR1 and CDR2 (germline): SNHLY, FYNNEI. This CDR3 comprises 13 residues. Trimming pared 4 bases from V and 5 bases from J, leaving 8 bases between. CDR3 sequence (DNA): TGTGCCAGCAGTGCCAGGAAGAATGAAAAACTGTTTTTT. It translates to CASSARKNEKLFF.

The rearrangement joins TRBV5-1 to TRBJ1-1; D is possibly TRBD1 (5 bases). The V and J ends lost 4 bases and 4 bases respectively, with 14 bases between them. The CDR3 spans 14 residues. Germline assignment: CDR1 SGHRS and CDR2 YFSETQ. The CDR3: CASSTAAQGTEAFF. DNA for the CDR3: TGCGCCAGCAGCACGGCGGCGCAGGGCACTGAAGCTTTCTTT.

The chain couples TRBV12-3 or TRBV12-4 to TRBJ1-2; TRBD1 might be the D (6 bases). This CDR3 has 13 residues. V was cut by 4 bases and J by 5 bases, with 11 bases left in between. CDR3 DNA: TGTGCCAGCAGTTGGGACACAGGTTATGGCTACACCTTC. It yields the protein CASSWDTGYGYTF.

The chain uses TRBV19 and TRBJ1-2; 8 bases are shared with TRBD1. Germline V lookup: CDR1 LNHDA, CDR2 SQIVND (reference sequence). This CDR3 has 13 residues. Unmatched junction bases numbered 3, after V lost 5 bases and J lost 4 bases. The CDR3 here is CASSGQGSYGYTF. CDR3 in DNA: TGTGCCAGTAGTGGACAGGGTAGCTATGGCTACACCTTC. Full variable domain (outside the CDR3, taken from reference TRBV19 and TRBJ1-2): DGGITQSPKYLFRKEGQNVTLSCEQNLNHDAMYWYRQDPGQGLRLIYYSQIVNDFQKGDIAEGYSVSREKKESFPLTVTSAQKNPTAFYLCASSGQGSYGYTFGSGTRLTVV.

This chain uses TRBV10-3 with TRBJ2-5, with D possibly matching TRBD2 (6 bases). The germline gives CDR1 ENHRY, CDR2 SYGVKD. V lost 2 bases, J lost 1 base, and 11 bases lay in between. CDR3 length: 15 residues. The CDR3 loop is CAISETGTFQETQYF. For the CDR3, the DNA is TGTGCCATCAGTGAGACCGGGACTTTCCAAGAGACCCAGTACTTC.

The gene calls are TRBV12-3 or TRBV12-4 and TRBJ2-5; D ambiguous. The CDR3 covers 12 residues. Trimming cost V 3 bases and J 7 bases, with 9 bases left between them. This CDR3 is CASSFFRGTQYF. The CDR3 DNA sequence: TGTGCCAGCAGTTTTTTCCGAGGGACCCAGTACTTC.

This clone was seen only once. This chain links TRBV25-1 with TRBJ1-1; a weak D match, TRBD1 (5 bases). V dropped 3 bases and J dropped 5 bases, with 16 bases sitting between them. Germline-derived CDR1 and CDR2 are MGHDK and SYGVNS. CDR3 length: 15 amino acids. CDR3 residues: CASSDPQTGDTEAFF. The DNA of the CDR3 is TGTGCCAGCAGTGACCCCCAAACAGGAGATACTGAAGCTTTCTTT.

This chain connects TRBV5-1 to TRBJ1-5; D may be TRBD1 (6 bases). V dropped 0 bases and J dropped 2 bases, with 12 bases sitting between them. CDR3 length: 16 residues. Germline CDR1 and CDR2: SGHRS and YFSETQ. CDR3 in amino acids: CASSLDSPGGNQPQHF. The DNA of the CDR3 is TGCGCCAGCAGCTTGGATTCACCAGGGGGCAATCAGCCCCAGCATTTT.